This TCR beta chain came from a study of blood T cell repertoires in COVID-19. Sequencing used immunoSEQ multiplex PCR; TCRdb keeps in-frame clones, though not all of them. Of about 140,000 clones listed, around four fifths were seen once; the top ten hold roughly 4%. The CDR3 is 15 amino acids. V was pared by 6 bases and J by 2 bases, with 15 bases between. CDR1 MDHEN and CDR2 SYDVKM come from the germline V gene. The TCR originated in a woman over 75 with acute or convalescent COVID-19. Specimen: peripheral blood. The chain combines TRBV28 with TRBJ2-3; a possible D gene is TRBD2 (6 bases). The CDR3 reads CASSYSGTYTDTQYF. The CDR3 coding sequence is TGTGCCAGCAGCTACTCCGGGACTTACACAGATACGCAGTATTTT.